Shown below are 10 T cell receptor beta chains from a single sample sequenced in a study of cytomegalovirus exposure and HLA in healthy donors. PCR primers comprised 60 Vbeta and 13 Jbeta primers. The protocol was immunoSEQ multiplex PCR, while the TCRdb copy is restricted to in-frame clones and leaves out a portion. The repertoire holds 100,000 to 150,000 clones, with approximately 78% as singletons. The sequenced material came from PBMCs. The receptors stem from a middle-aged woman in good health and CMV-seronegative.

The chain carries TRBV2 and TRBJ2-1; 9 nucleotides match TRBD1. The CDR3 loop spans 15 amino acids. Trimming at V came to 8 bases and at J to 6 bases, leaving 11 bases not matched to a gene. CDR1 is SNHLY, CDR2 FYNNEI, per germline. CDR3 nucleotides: TGTGCCAGCGAGGACAGGGGTTGGATGGGCAATGAGCAGTTCTTC. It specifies CASEDRGWMGNEQFF.

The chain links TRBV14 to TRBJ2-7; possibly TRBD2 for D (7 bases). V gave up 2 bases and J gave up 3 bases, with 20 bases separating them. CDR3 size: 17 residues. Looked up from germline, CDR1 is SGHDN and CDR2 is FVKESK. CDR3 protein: CASSQRVRQGRGYEQYF. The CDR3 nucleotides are TGTGCCAGCAGCCAAAGAGTACGGCAGGGGAGGGGCTACGAGCAGTACTTC. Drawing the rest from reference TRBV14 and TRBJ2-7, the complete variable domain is EAGVTQFPSHSVIEKGQTVTLRCDPISGHDNLYWYRRVMGKEIKFLLHFVKESKQDESGMPNNRFLAERTGGTYSTLKVQPAELEDSGVYFCASSQRVRQGRGYEQYFGPGTRLTVT.

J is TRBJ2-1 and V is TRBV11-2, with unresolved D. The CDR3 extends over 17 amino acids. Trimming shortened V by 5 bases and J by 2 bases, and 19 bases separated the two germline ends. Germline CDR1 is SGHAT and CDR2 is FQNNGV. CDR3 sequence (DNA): TGTGCCAGCAGCCCCCCGCCTAGGTCCTACACCTACAATGAGCAGTTCTTC. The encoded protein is CASSPPPRSYTYNEQFF.

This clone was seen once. The CDR3 nucleotides read TGTGCCAGCAGACCCCATCTACCGGATGAAAAACTGTTTTTT. As protein: CASRPHLPDEKLFF. The J gene is TRBJ1-4, the V gene TRBV28; D unclear. Germline V lookup: CDR1 MDHEN, CDR2 SYDVKM. This CDR3 is 14 amino acids long. Trimming shortened V by 6 bases and J by 6 bases, and 14 bases separated the two germline ends.

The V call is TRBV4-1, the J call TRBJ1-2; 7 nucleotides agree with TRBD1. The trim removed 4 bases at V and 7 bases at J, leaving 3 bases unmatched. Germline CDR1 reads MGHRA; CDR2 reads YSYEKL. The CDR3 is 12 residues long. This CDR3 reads CASSPDRVGYTF. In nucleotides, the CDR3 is TGCGCCAGCAGCCCAGACAGGGTTGGCTACACCTTC.

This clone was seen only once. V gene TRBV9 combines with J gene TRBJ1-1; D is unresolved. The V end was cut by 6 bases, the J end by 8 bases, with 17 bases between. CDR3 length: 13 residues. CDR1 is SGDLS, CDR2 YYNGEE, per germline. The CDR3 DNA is TGTGCCAGCACTCCCCTGAGGGTTTTCGAAGCTTTCTTT. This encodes CASTPLRVFEAFF. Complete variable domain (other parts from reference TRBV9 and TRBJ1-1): DSGVTQTPKHLITATGQRVTLRCSPRSGDLSVYWYQQSLDQGLQFLIQYYNGEERAKGNILERFSAQQFPDLHSELNLSSLELGDSALYFCASTPLRVFEAFFGQGTRLTVV.

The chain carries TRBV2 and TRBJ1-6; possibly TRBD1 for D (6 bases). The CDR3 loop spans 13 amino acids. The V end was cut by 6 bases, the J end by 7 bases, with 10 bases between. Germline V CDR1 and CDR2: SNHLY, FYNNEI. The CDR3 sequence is CASRGGPNSPLHF. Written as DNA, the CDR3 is TGTGCCAGCAGAGGGGGTCCAAATTCACCCCTCCACTTT.

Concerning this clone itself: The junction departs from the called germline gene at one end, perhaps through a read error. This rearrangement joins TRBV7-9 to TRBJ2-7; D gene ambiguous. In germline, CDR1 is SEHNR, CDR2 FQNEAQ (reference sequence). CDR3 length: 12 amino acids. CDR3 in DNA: TGTTCCAGCAGCTACGCCAGCTACGAGCAGTACTTC. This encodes CSSSYASYEQYF.

As DNA, the CDR3 is TGTGCCAGCTCAACGAAAGAGGGAGCGGGGAACACCGGGGAGCTGTTTTTT. It translates to CASSTKEGAGNTGELFF. The rearrangement uses TRBV18 and TRBJ2-2, with TRBD2 as a possible D gene (6 bases). The length of the CDR3 is 17 residues. V was cut by 5 bases and J by 1 base, with 17 bases left in between. CDR1 is KGHSH, CDR2 LQKENI, per germline.

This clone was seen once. The CDR3 is CASSSQPGQGHQGYTF. For the CDR3, the DNA is TGTGCCAGCAGTTCACAACCTGGACAGGGGCACCAGGGCTACACCTTC. The chain uses TRBV27 and TRBJ1-2; 9 positions match TRBD1. Germline V gene sequence: CDR1 MNHEY, CDR2 SMNVEV (reference sequence). The CDR3 is 16 residues long. Trimming removed 4 bases from V and 8 bases from J; junction bases left unmatched: 14.